The subject of this entry is one T cell receptor (beta chain). Its antigen is unknown. One junction end disagrees with the germline gene, perhaps due to a read error. The sample comes from a study of Graves' ophthalmopathy and Graves' hyperthyroidism. As for the study in general: Pretreatment peripheral blood was obtained at initial diagnosis.

RNA served as the template for amplifying TCR beta CDR3 regions. First-round RT-PCR employed HTBI primers, with a second-round multiplex PCR after it. TCRdb analysed the multiplex PCR reads with MiXCR anew, one entry per CDR3 protein. The sample records 740,000 or so distinct CDR3 sequences, approximately 40% being singletons. In germline, CDR1 is SGHRS, CDR2 YFSETQ. The CDR3 is made up of 16 amino acids. Study-wide results and caveats: Distinction of ophthalmopathy from stable hyperthyroidism by a 13-signature model reached 87.88% sensitivity and 81.08% specificity.

This sequence originates from an adult man with Graves' ophthalmopathy. Sequenced input: peripheral blood. The V gene is TRBV5-1, the J gene TRBJ2-7; 10 bases are a match to TRBD1. In DNA, the CDR3 is TGCACCAGCAGCGTTGGCGGACAGGGGGTGGCGAGTGAGCAGTACTTC. This gives the protein CTSSVGGQGVASEQYF.